This T cell receptor (beta chain) was documented in a study of shared T cell receptors in the human thymus. Sequencing used immunoSEQ multiplex PCR; TCRdb keeps in-frame clones, though not all of them. The data contain 600,000 to 900,000 clones, roughly 88% of them seen just once; the ten biggest clones take up 0.008% to 0.011%. Germline CDR1 is SEHNR and CDR2 is FQNEAQ (reference sequence). Trimming shortened V by 1 base and J by 5 bases, and 12 bases separated the two germline ends. This CDR3 contains 15 residues. The same sample was also studied in work on human thymus T cells. From that second work: Healthy Finnish infants undergoing corrective surgery for congenital heart defects were used as donors. Resections were taken during corrective heart surgery, and the thymus tissue came from these. There appeared to be biased usage of V and J genes in thymic and blood repertoires. Thymic repertoires overlap heavily among unrelated individuals, related research has reported.

Source material: thymocytes. This clonotype was obtained from a girl under two years old with a congenital heart defect. V is TRBV7-9 and J is TRBJ1-5, with a tentative D call TRBD1 (6 bases). The CDR3 DNA reads as TGTGCCAGCAGCTTAGGAGGGAGGGGGGATCAGCCCCAGCATTTT. Translating it yields CASSLGGRGDQPQHF.